This T cell receptor beta chain was identified during a study of T cells in Graves' hyperthyroidism and ophthalmopathy. In its sample, this clonotype was seen many times. Its antigen is unknown. Amplification targeted TCR beta CDR3 regions from RNA transcripts. HTBI primers drove first-round RT-PCR of the TCR CDR3. Each CDR3 protein is one row after TCRdb ran MiXCR on the multiplex PCR reads. The table lists around 610,000 distinct CDR3 sequences, roughly 15% of them singletons. The CDR3 sequence is 12 residues long. The V end lost 10 bases, the J end lost 4 bases, and 13 bases lay between the germline ends. Germline lookup yields CDR1 LNHDA and CDR2 SQIVND (reference sequence). Notes on the study in general: By a 13 V-J model, ophthalmopathy was set apart from stable hyperthyroidism. In blood, most of the thyroid clonotypes expanded above 0.001 were also present.

The chain couples TRBV19 to TRBJ1-1, with a weak D call TRBD1 (6 bases). Sequenced sample: blood. The receptor comes from a woman between 40 and 55 years old with Graves' ophthalmopathy. The DNA for the CDR3 is TGTGCCACTAGACAGGAACCCACTGAAGCTTTCTTT. Encoded protein: CATRQEPTEAFF.